A selection of T cell receptor beta chains follows, all from one sample in a study of blood T cell repertoires in COVID-19. Profiling relied on immunoSEQ multiplex PCR, and the TCRdb table lists in-frame clones only, not all of them. The table shows fewer than 300,000 clones, with roughly 90% occurring only once. Sequenced input: peripheral blood. The origin of the receptors is a woman aged 30 to 39 with COVID-19, enrolled during active disease. Both conserved end residues are part of each CDR3. D genes are given only for firm matches. A clone size is listed for some rows: how often the clone was seen (once, few, many), or a class if it is expanded.

d_gene	v_gene	j_gene	abundance	CDR3aa	CDR3nt
TRBD1	TRBV6-4	TRBJ2-3	NA	CASSRTGGTDTQYF	TGTGCCAGCTCTCGGACAGGTGGCACAGATACGCAGTATTTT
NA	TRBV7-6	TRBJ1-1	NA	CASSLAQGMDTEAFF	TGTGCCAGCAGCTTAGCTCAGGGGATGGACACTGAAGCTTTCTTT
TRBD1	TRBV10-2	TRBJ2-7	once	CASSGQGASRSEQYF	TGCGCCAGCAGTGGACAGGGGGCTTCTCGATCCGAGCAGTACTTC
NA	TRBV30	TRBJ2-1	NA	CAWSVGQRNEQFF	TGTGCCTGGAGTGTCGGACAAAGAAATGAGCAGTTCTTC
TRBD2	TRBV5-4	TRBJ2-5	NA	CASREGLAGVRETQYF	TGTGCCAGCAGAGAGGGACTAGCGGGAGTTCGAGAGACCCAGTACTTC
TRBD1	TRBV5-1	TRBJ1-1	NA	CASSDGTGNTEAFF	TGCGCCAGCAGCGACGGGACAGGGAACACTGAAGCTTTCTTT
TRBD1	TRBV11-2	TRBJ1-5	NA	CASSLVLRVGRGRQPQHF	TGTGCCAGCAGCTTAGTATTACGGGTTGGCAGGGGGCGTCAGCCCCAGCATTTT
NA	TRBV5-1	TRBJ2-5	NA	CASSLSVIQETQYF	TGCGCCAGCAGCTTGTCCGTTATTCAAGAGACCCAGTACTTC
NA	TRBV18	TRBJ1-5	NA	CASSPDRNQPQHF	TGTGCCAGCTCACCGGACAGAAATCAGCCCCAGCATTTT
TRBD1	TRBV27	TRBJ1-4	NA	CASSLPGQGLFF	TGTGCCAGCAGTTTACCGGGACAGGGACTGTTTTTT
NA	TRBV7-2	TRBJ1-1	NA	CASSSLMNTEAFF	TGTGCCAGCAGCTCGTTAATGAACACTGAAGCTTTCTTT
NA	TRBV10-2	TRBJ2-3	NA	CASRRDRAGDTQYF	TGCGCCAGCAGGAGGGACAGAGCGGGAGATACGCAGTATTTT
NA	TRBV30	TRBJ2-7	NA	CACRLKTVTSYEQYF	TGTGCCTGTCGCCTAAAGACAGTTACTTCCTACGAGCAGTACTTC
NA	TRBV5-4	TRBJ1-6	NA	CASSLAGGPDPHNSPLHF	TGTGCCAGCAGCTTGGCCGGGGGGCCCGACCCCCATAATTCACCCCTCCACTTT
TRBD1	TRBV25-1	TRBJ1-2	NA	CASSDPGQGIGGYTF	TGTGCCAGCAGTGACCCGGGACAGGGGATCGGTGGCTACACCTTC
NA	TRBV27	TRBJ2-5	NA	CASSQGETQYF	TGTGCCAGCAGCCAGGGGGAGACCCAGTACTTC
TRBD1	TRBV15	TRBJ2-5	NA	CATSRTGTGGETQYF	TGTGCCACCAGCAGGACCGGGACAGGGGGGGAGACCCAGTACTTC
TRBD1	TRBV19	TRBJ1-5	once	CASSTPPGQGRSNQPQHF	TGTGCCAGTAGTACCCCGCCGGGACAGGGCCGGAGCAATCAGCCCCAGCATTTT
NA	TRBV9	TRBJ1-1	NA	CASSVGVGEGNTEAFF	TGTGCCAGCAGCGTAGGAGTCGGTGAGGGGAACACTGAAGCTTTCTTT
TRBD1	TRBV29-1	TRBJ2-1	NA	CSVDETGGTYNEQFF	TGCAGCGTTGACGAGACAGGGGGCACCTACAATGAGCAGTTCTTC
TRBD2	TRBV29-1	TRBJ2-1	NA	CSVEAEREGQFF	TGCAGCGTTGAAGCTGAGCGGGAGGGGCAGTTCTTC
NA	TRBV19	TRBJ1-1	once	CATRAVMNTEAFF	TGTGCCACCAGGGCCGTCATGAACACTGAAGCTTTCTTT
NA	TRBV6-5	TRBJ1-2	NA	CASRSGPGESGYTF	TGTGCCAGCAGATCGGGGCCAGGGGAAAGCGGCTACACCTTC
TRBD1	TRBV28	TRBJ2-7	NA	CASSLWDRAYEQYF	TGTGCCAGCAGTTTATGGGACAGGGCTTACGAGCAGTACTTC
TRBD2	TRBV5-1	TRBJ2-5	NA	CASRGATSGRGGETQYF	TGCGCCAGCAGGGGTGCGACTAGCGGGAGAGGTGGAGAGACCCAGTACTTC
TRBD2	TRBV5-1	TRBJ2-1	NA	CASSLGTSGRASNEQFF	TGCGCCAGCAGCCTAGGGACTAGCGGGAGGGCCTCCAATGAGCAGTTCTTC
NA	TRBV4-2	TRBJ1-2	NA	CASRGADVPINYGYTF	TGTGCCAGCCGGGGGGCGGACGTACCTATTAACTATGGCTACACCTTC
TRBD1	TRBV27	TRBJ1-1	NA	CASSYRTGNEAFF	TGTGCCAGCAGTTACAGGACAGGGAATGAAGCTTTCTTT
TRBD2	TRBV13	TRBJ2-3	NA	CASSLGLRGSTDTQYF	TGTGCCAGCAGCTTAGGACTGCGGGGGAGCACAGATACGCAGTATTTT
NA	TRBV2	TRBJ1-5	NA	CASREDSYSNQPQHF	TGTGCCAGCAGGGAGGACAGTTATAGCAATCAGCCCCAGCATTTT
TRBD1	TRBV19	TRBJ1-5	once	CASSPVDRVNQPQHF	TGTGCCAGTAGTCCGGTCGACAGGGTCAATCAGCCCCAGCATTTT
TRBD1	TRBV7-9	TRBJ2-7	once	CASSLSQGARYEQYF	TGTGCCAGCAGCTTATCACAGGGGGCTAGGTACGAGCAGTACTTC
NA	TRBV30	TRBJ2-1	NA	CAWSATSSYNEQFF	TGTGCCTGGAGTGCGACTAGCTCCTACAATGAGCAGTTCTTC
TRBD1	TRBV29-1	TRBJ1-4	NA	CSVELEGQGFEKLFF	TGCAGCGTTGAATTAGAGGGACAGGGGTTCGAAAAACTGTTTTTT
NA	TRBV7-9	TRBJ1-1	NA	CASSPQQEMNTEAFF	TGTGCCAGCAGCCCCCAACAAGAAATGAACACTGAAGCTTTCTTT
TRBD2	TRBV11-2	TRBJ2-1	once	CASSGDPSGSREQFF	TGTGCCAGCAGCGGGGACCCTAGCGGGAGTCGTGAGCAGTTCTTC
TRBD2	TRBV25-1	TRBJ2-5	NA	CASYGLAGVESFGETQYF	TGTGCCAGCTATGGACTAGCGGGAGTTGAGAGTTTTGGAGAGACCCAGTACTTC
NA	TRBV5-1	TRBJ2-2	NA	CASSYSGNTGELFF	TGCGCCAGCAGCTATAGCGGTAACACCGGGGAGCTGTTTTTT
TRBD1	TRBV5-6	TRBJ2-2	NA	CASSSTGTSNTGELFF	TGTGCCAGCAGCTCGACAGGGACCTCGAACACCGGGGAGCTGTTTTTT
NA	TRBV27	TRBJ1-3	NA	CASSLSTHSGNTIYF	TGTGCCAGCAGTTTATCCACTCACTCTGGAAACACCATATATTTT
TRBD1	TRBV19	TRBJ1-1	once	CASSPGTGGTEAFF	TGTGCCAGTAGCCCTGGGACAGGGGGGACTGAAGCTTTCTTT
NA	TRBV14	TRBJ2-7	NA	CASSLTIPGYSYEQYF	TGTGCCAGCAGCCTTACAATACCCGGGTACTCCTACGAGCAGTACTTC
NA	TRBV2	TRBJ1-2	NA	CASSELGGASYGYTF	TGTGCCAGCAGTGAATTGGGGGGGGCCAGCTATGGCTACACCTTC
NA	TRBV5-1	TRBJ2-5	NA	CASSWDIQETQYF	TGCGCCAGCAGCTGGGACATACAAGAGACCCAGTACTTC
NA	TRBV30	TRBJ1-5	NA	CAWSVQRYSNQPQHF	TGTGCCTGGAGTGTCCAGCGGTATAGCAATCAGCCCCAGCATTTT
NA	TRBV6-1	TRBJ2-7	NA	CASSASRQPAFYEQYF	TGTGCCAGCAGTGCATCCCGACAGCCCGCTTTCTACGAGCAGTACTTC
TRBD1	TRBV6-5	TRBJ2-7	NA	CASRGDRGTYEQYF	TGTGCCAGCCGAGGGGACAGGGGCACCTACGAGCAGTACTTC
NA	TRBV2	TRBJ2-7	NA	CASSEGQGVYEQYF	TGTGCCAGCAGTGAAGGTCAGGGCGTTTACGAGCAGTACTTC
TRBD2	TRBV6-5	TRBJ2-1	NA	CASNLAGVDPNEQFF	TGTGCCAGCAACTTAGCGGGAGTGGACCCCAATGAGCAGTTCTTC
TRBD2	TRBV5-1	TRBJ2-1	NA	CASSAGSGSHNEQFF	TGCGCCAGCAGTGCTGGTAGCGGGAGCCACAATGAGCAGTTCTTC
TRBD1	TRBV7-9	TRBJ2-7	NA	CASSLPGGTYEQYF	TGTGCCAGCAGCTTACCAGGGGGCACCTACGAGCAGTACTTC
TRBD2	TRBV28	TRBJ2-1	NA	CASRNGLADYNEQFF	TGTGCCAGCAGAAACGGACTAGCGGATTACAATGAGCAGTTCTTC
TRBD2	TRBV7-6	TRBJ2-5	NA	CASSGLAGERETQYF	TGTGCCAGCAGCGGACTAGCGGGAGAAAGGGAGACCCAGTACTTC
TRBD1	TRBV28	TRBJ2-7	NA	CASSRTGDQGYEQYF	TGTGCCAGCAGTCGAACAGGGGATCAAGGCTACGAGCAGTACTTC
TRBD1	TRBV9	TRBJ2-5	NA	CASSVAGGQETQYF	TGTGCCAGCAGCGTAGCAGGGGGCCAAGAGACCCAGTACTTC
TRBD1	TRBV30	TRBJ2-7	NA	CAWRGQGDSYEQYF	TGTGCCTGGAGAGGACAGGGGGATTCCTACGAGCAGTACTTC
TRBD1	TRBV24-1	TRBJ2-3	NA	CATSDSPGTGSTDTQYF	TGTGCCACCAGTGATTCCCCCGGGACAGGCTCCACAGATACGCAGTATTTT
TRBD2	TRBV29-1	TRBJ2-7	NA	CSVIPQFWTSGYYEQYF	TGCAGCGTTATCCCCCAGTTTTGGACTAGCGGATACTACGAGCAGTACTTC
NA	TRBV2	TRBJ1-2	NA	CASGGVTNYGYTF	TGTGCCAGCGGGGGGGTGACTAACTATGGCTACACCTTC
NA	TRBV4-2	TRBJ1-1	NA	CASSGHLNTEAFF	TGTGCCAGCAGCGGGCATTTGAACACTGAAGCTTTCTTT